Sequencing of this T cell receptor beta chain was carried out in a study of early T cells in non-severe SARS-CoV-2 infection. Trimming left V 4 bases short and J 0 bases short, with 15 bases between. The CDR3 loop spans 16 amino acids. Germline V gene data show CDR1 as LNHDA and CDR2 as SQIVND (reference sequence). TCRdb recomputed calls from the 5' RACE reads with MiXCR, one row per CDR3 protein. This sample has about 54,000 distinct CDR3 sequences; about 8% occur once, and the top ten carry roughly 10%. This TCR derives from an adult who was a healthcare worker with PCR-confirmed SARS-CoV-2 infection or an uninfected control (not recorded which). The sequencing here drew on whole blood, taken at baseline. The J gene is TRBJ1-2, the V gene TRBV19, with a tentative D call TRBD1 (5 bases). The CDR3 DNA is TGTGCCAGTAGTACCCACCGGGGGACGTCTAACTATGGCTACACCTTC. Translation gives CASSTHRGTSNYGYTF. The full variable domain, completed using reference TRBV19 and TRBJ1-2, is DGGITQSPKYLFRKEGQNVTLSCEQNLNHDAMYWYRQDPGQGLRLIYYSQIVNDFQKGDIAEGYSVSREKKESFPLTVTSAQKNPTAFYLCASSTHRGTSNYGYTFGSGTRLTVV.